These 15 T cell receptor beta chains share one sample of origin, sequenced in a study of blood T cells in healthy people across ages. Then a second PCR, running about 6 to 11 cycles, was carried out with a sample-barcoded 5' primer and a J-beta primer mix. TCRdb passed the 5' RACE reads through MiXCR, listing each CDR3 protein once. The sample includes about 1.6 million distinct CDR3 sequences, 30% to 40% of them seen just once. Sequences were obtained from blood. The origin of the receptors is a woman aged 25 to 39 in good health.

This clonotype was seen a few times. The genes are TRBV27 and TRBJ2-5; TRBD2 is a possible D gene (5 bases). Trimming cost V 5 bases and J 2 bases, with 15 bases left between them. CDR1 is MNHEY, CDR2 SMNVEV, per germline (reference sequence). This CDR3 has 15 residues. This CDR3 is CASSPFGRLQETQYF. DNA for the CDR3: TGTGCCAGCAGTCCGTTTGGGAGACTGCAAGAGACCCAGTACTTC.

The chain is built from TRBV11-3 and TRBJ2-1; tentative D call: TRBD2 (6 bases). CDR3 length equals 16 residues. Germline assignment: CDR1 SGHNT and CDR2 YENEEA. V shed 4 bases and J shed 5 bases, with 18 bases lying between them. CDR3 DNA: TGTGCCAGCAGCTCTATAAATAGCGGTTTAAACAATGAGCAGTTCTTC. It codes for CASSSINSGLNNEQFF.

The chain has TRBV6-6 and TRBJ2-3; 8 bases match TRBD1. Germline V gene sequence: CDR1 MNHNY, CDR2 SVGAGI (reference sequence). This CDR3 spans 15 amino acids. Trimming took 6 bases from V and 3 from J; bases not matched to a gene: 8. The CDR3 reads CASSPQGGETDTQYF. In nucleotides, the CDR3 is TGTGCCAGCAGCCCACAGGGGGGAGAGACAGATACGCAGTATTTT.

The rearrangement uses TRBV20-1 and TRBJ2-5; the match to TRBD2 covers 7 bases. CDR1 is DFQATT and CDR2 is SNEGSKA in the germline V gene (reference sequence). The CDR3 covers 14 residues. The J segment lost 2 bases and the V segment lost 6 bases, leaving 9 bases of the junction unmatched. The CDR3 region is CSAALRDYQETQYF. The CDR3 DNA is TGCAGTGCAGCCCTCCGGGACTATCAAGAGACCCAGTACTTC.

The gene calls are TRBV4-1 and TRBJ2-5; 9 nucleotides agree with TRBD2. The J call may be faulty, since TRBJ2-1 better matches the DNA end. CDR3 length equals 14 residues. In germline, CDR1 is MGHRA, CDR2 YSYEKL. CDR3 bases: TGCGCCAGCAGCCACTATAGCGGGGGAGAGACCCAGTTCTTC. The encoded protein is CASSHYSGGETQFF.

This clonotype was seen a few times. V and J are TRBV2 and TRBJ2-1; perhaps TRBD2 as D (6 bases). This CDR3 spans 14 amino acids. CDR1 is SNHLY and CDR2 is FYNNEI in the germline V gene. Trimming left V 7 bases short and J 0 bases short, with 10 bases between. In DNA, the CDR3 is TGTGCCAGCACCTACGGGAGCTCCTACAATGAGCAGTTCTTC. This translates into CASTYGSSYNEQFF.

This clonotype was detected a few times. The rearrangement joins TRBV6-1 to TRBJ2-3; the D is unclear. From germline, CDR1 is MNHNS and CDR2 SASEGT. V shed 7 bases and J shed 8 bases, with 10 bases lying between them. The CDR3 contains 11 residues. CDR3: CASIRGSTQYF. Written as DNA, the CDR3 is TGTGCCAGCATACGAGGCAGTACGCAGTATTTT.

The CDR3 DNA reads as TGTGCCAGTCCACCGCAGGGACGGCACAAAAACATTCAGTACTTC. It translates to CASPPQGRHKNIQYF. This chain connects TRBV18 to TRBJ2-4; D could derive from TRBD1 or TRBD2 (5 bases each). Germline-derived CDR1 and CDR2 are KGHSH and LQKENI. This CDR3 contains 15 residues. The V and J ends lost 9 bases and 3 bases respectively, with 18 bases between them.

V and J are TRBV5-1 and TRBJ1-1, with 9 bases identical to TRBD1. This CDR3 region has 15 residues. Trimming took 4 bases from V and 4 from J; bases not matched to a gene: 8. Germline V lookup: CDR1 SGHRS, CDR2 YFSETQ. CDR3 nucleotide sequence: TGCGCCAGCAGCCTATTGACAGGGGGGAGCACTGAAGCTTTCTTT. It specifies CASSLLTGGSTEAFF. Full variable domain (outside the CDR3, taken from reference TRBV5-1 and TRBJ1-1): KAGVTQTPRYLIKTRGQQVTLSCSPISGHRSVSWYQQTPGQGLQFLFEYFSETQRNKGNFPGRFSGRQFSNSRSEMNVSTLELGDSALYLCASSLLTGGSTEAFFGQGTRLTVV.

This clonotype appeared a few times. J is TRBJ2-7 and V is TRBV28; D perhaps matches TRBD2 (6 bases). The CDR3 has 15 residues. The V end lost 5 bases, the J end lost 0 bases, and 14 bases lay between the germline ends. CDR1 and CDR2 (germline): MDHEN, SYDVKM. The CDR3 reads CASSTPARGSYEQYF. CDR3 DNA: TGTGCCAGCAGTACCCCGGCGCGGGGCTCCTACGAGCAGTACTTC.

The V and J genes are TRBV2 and TRBJ2-5, with 13 bases matching TRBD2. The J call is uncertain, as TRBJ2-7 better fits the DNA end. Germline V gene data show CDR1 as SNHLY and CDR2 as FYNNEI. The CDR3 loop spans 15 amino acids. The CDR3 loop is CASTRGLAGVCEQYF. In nucleotides, the CDR3 is TGTGCCAGCACCCGAGGACTAGCGGGAGTCTGCGAGCAGTACTTC.

V usage is TRBV12-5 and J usage is TRBJ2-3; 13 bases map to TRBD2. Germline loops: CDR1 LGHNT, CDR2 FRNRAP. This CDR3 spans 19 amino acids. V lost 7 bases and J lost 4; bases outside the gene matches: 17. CDR3: CASARGLTSGRRGADTQYF. CDR3 nucleotide sequence: TGTGCTAGTGCCCGTGGCCTGACTAGCGGGAGGCGTGGGGCAGATACGCAGTATTTT.

Only a few counts were recorded for this clonotype. V usage is TRBV9 and J usage is TRBJ1-4; no firm D call. Trimming cost V 3 bases and J 0 bases, with 9 bases left between them. CDR1 SGDLS and CDR2 YYNGEE come from the germline V gene. CDR3 length equals 15 residues. The DNA of the CDR3 is TGTGCCAGCAGCGAAGGCCATGCAACTAATGAAAAACTGTTTTTT. This gives the protein CASSEGHATNEKLFF. The full variable domain, with the rest looked up from reference TRBV9 and TRBJ1-4, is DSGVTQTPKHLITATGQRVTLRCSPRSGDLSVYWYQQSLDQGLQFLIQYYNGEERAKGNILERFSAQQFPDLHSELNLSSLELGDSALYFCASSEGHATNEKLFFGSGTQLSVL.

In its sample, this clonotype was seen a few times. This sequence joins TRBV5-1 and TRBJ1-4; D gene unclear. V lost 8 bases and J lost 4, with 12 bases in between. This CDR3 region has 13 residues. Germline CDR1 reads SGHRS; CDR2 reads YFSETQ. The CDR3 region is CASSRELNEKLFF. CDR3 bases: TGCGCCAGTAGCCGGGAGCTTAATGAAAAACTGTTTTTT.

The chain has TRBV28 and TRBJ2-3; TRBD2 aligns across 7 bases. CDR1 is MDHEN and CDR2 is SYDVKM in the germline V gene. The CDR3 consists of 15 residues. Losses at the gene ends were 5 bases for V and 5 bases for J; bases not matched to a gene: 10. The DNA for the CDR3 is TGTGCCAGCAGTAAACTAGCGCTGGGTGGAGATACGCAGTATTTT. This translates into CASSKLALGGDTQYF.